This T cell receptor beta chain came from a study of beta chain features in type 1 diabetes. Trimming left V 3 bases short and J 2 bases short, with 8 bases between. Germline values: CDR1 SGHAT, CDR2 FQNNGV. This CDR3 is built from 14 residues. Study-wide results and limits: No resolution was reached here on whether HLA type influences TCRB rearrangement. For Type 1 diabetes patients, all four CD4+ subsets carried TCRB CDR3s that were moderately but significantly shorter.

Investigators reverse transcribed all isolated RNA, so they sequenced expressed TCRB transcripts. Stem cell-like memory T cell samples averaged roughly 990,000 reads. The data were produced by immunoSEQ multiplex PCR, yet TCRdb's version contains in-frame clones alone and is incomplete. The sample contains about 110,000 clones, around 40% of which appear only once. Comments on this clone: Its specificity is unknown.

The sequenced material came from stem cell memory CD4+ T cells from blood. The V call is TRBV11-2, the J call TRBJ2-1; perhaps TRBD2 as D (5 bases). This sequence was found in a young woman in good health. The DNA for the CDR3 is TGTGCCAGCAGCTTGAGGGATGCCTACAATGAGCAGTTCTTC. Amino acids: CASSLRDAYNEQFF.